These T cell receptor beta chains were read from a single sample in a study of blood T cell repertoires in COVID-19. Using immunoSEQ multiplex PCR, the repertoire was profiled, and TCRdb retains in-frame clones only, with some absent. The sample gives 200,000 to 300,000 clones, approximately 84% of which show up once; under 2% is in the top ten. Sequencing used peripheral blood. These receptor sequences come from a woman older than 75 with acute or convalescent COVID-19. Both conserved end residues are part of each CDR3. Each record gives: V gene, D gene, J gene, clone size, CDR3 protein, CDR3 DNA. The D gene is left open where the match is weak. Clone size, where shown, is once, few, many, or a class for clones that have expanded.

TRBV28	TRBD1	TRBJ2-3	once	CASDLTYRGPTDTQYF	TGTGCCAGCGACCTGACGTACAGGGGGCCCACAGATACGCAGTATTTT
TRBV3-1/TRBV3-2	.	TRBJ1-2	once	CASSQEGAGGYTF	TGTGCCAGCAGCCAAGAGGGGGCTGGTGGCTACACCTTC
TRBV5-4	TRBD1	TRBJ1-1	.	CASRTGQMNTEAFF	TGTGCCAGCAGGACGGGACAGATGAACACTGAAGCTTTCTTT
TRBV27	.	TRBJ1-1	.	CASSRTSMNTEAFF	TGTGCCAGCAGCCGGACATCCATGAACACTGAAGCTTTCTTT
TRBV30	.	TRBJ2-7	.	CAWSNSGYEQYF	TGTGCCTGGAGTAATAGCGGCTACGAGCAGTACTTC
TRBV4-2	.	TRBJ2-1	.	CASSPSGAAANEQFF	TGTGCCAGCAGCCCTTCGGGAGCTGCCGCCAATGAGCAGTTCTTC
TRBV18	.	TRBJ1-3	.	CASRTPGNTIYF	TGTGCCAGCCGGACACCTGGAAACACCATATATTTT
TRBV5-8	.	TRBJ2-7	.	CASSFPGKYYEQYF	TGTGCCAGCAGCTTCCCAGGGAAGTACTACGAGCAGTACTTC
TRBV7-6	.	TRBJ2-7	.	CASSSPRESSYEQYF	TGTGCCAGCAGCTCTCCTCGGGAAAGCTCCTACGAGCAGTACTTC
TRBV3-1/TRBV3-2	TRBD1	TRBJ1-3	.	CASSDIGTGVGNTIYF	TGTGCCAGCAGCGACATAGGGACAGGGGTCGGAAACACCATATATTTT
TRBV7-2	.	TRBJ1-3	.	CASSTLNSGNTIYF	TGTGCCAGCAGCACCCTAAACTCTGGAAACACCATATATTTT
TRBV9	.	TRBJ1-1	.	CASSTQVNTEAFF	TGTGCCAGCAGCACCCAGGTGAACACTGAAGCTTTCTTT
TRBV7-3	.	TRBJ2-3	.	CASSHALDTQYF	TGTGCCAGCAGCCACGCGTTAGATACGCAGTATTTT
TRBV7-8	.	TRBJ2-7	.	CASRPLAAGSYYEQYF	TGTGCCAGCAGGCCCCTGGCGGCAGGGTCATACTACGAGCAGTACTTC
TRBV2	TRBD2	TRBJ2-7	.	CASSANSGRALEQYF	TGTGCCAGCAGTGCCAATAGCGGGAGGGCCCTCGAGCAGTACTTC
TRBV7-2	.	TRBJ2-1	.	CASSSPDRYNEQFF	TGTGCCAGCAGCTCGCCGGACAGATACAATGAGCAGTTCTTC
TRBV5-1	TRBD1	TRBJ2-2	few	CASRDRVATGELFF	TGCGCCAGCAGGGACAGGGTGGCCACCGGGGAGCTGTTTTTT
TRBV28	.	TRBJ1-5	.	CASRRTHAPQHF	TGTGCCAGCAGGCGTACCCACGCACCCCAGCATTTT
TRBV3-1/TRBV3-2	.	TRBJ2-1	.	CASSVSGTRDEQFF	TGTGCCAGCAGCGTTTCCGGGACTCGCGATGAGCAGTTCTTC
TRBV11-3	.	TRBJ1-1	many	CASSLDVPDRKGDTEAFF	TGTGCCAGCAGCTTAGATGTCCCTGACAGGAAGGGGGACACTGAAGCTTTCTTT
TRBV4-2	.	TRBJ1-5	.	CASSQERANQPQHF	TGTGCCAGCAGCCAAGAGCGGGCCAATCAGCCCCAGCATTTT
TRBV29-1	.	TRBJ2-1	.	CSVVARGAYNEQFF	TGCAGCGTTGTGGCCCGGGGGGCTTACAATGAGCAGTTCTTC
TRBV4-1	.	TRBJ2-6	.	CASSPRQTTSGANVLTF	TGCGCCAGCAGCCCGAGACAGACGACCTCTGGGGCCAACGTCCTGACTTTC
TRBV11-1	TRBD1	TRBJ1-1	.	CASSRRTGGNTEAFF	TGTGCCAGCAGCCGTAGGACAGGAGGAAACACTGAAGCTTTCTTT
TRBV18	TRBD1	TRBJ2-1	.	CASSPRTGSNEQFF	TGTGCCAGCTCACCTCGGACAGGGTCCAATGAGCAGTTCTTC
TRBV5-1	.	TRBJ1-1	.	CASKGNTGTRMAFF	TGCGCCAGCAAAGGGAACACAGGCACGAGGATGGCTTTCTTT
TRBV7-2	TRBD1	TRBJ2-2	.	CASSQQGANTGELFF	TGTGCCAGCAGCCAACAGGGGGCGAACACCGGGGAGCTGTTTTTT
TRBV7-2	TRBD2	TRBJ2-1	.	CASSPLGGGAGEQFF	TGTGCCAGCAGCCCCCTTGGCGGGGGGGCGGGTGAGCAGTTCTTC
TRBV15	TRBD1	TRBJ2-2	.	CATSRDRGSGELFF	TGTGCCACCAGCAGGGACAGGGGTTCCGGGGAGCTGTTTTTT
TRBV5-5	TRBD2	TRBJ2-1	.	CASSSGRDYSYNEQFF	TGTGCCAGCAGCTCCGGTAGGGACTACTCCTACAATGAGCAGTTCTTC
TRBV10-3	.	TRBJ2-1	.	CAISESGRGSSYNEQFF	TGTGCCATCAGTGAGTCGGGGCGGGGAAGCTCCTACAATGAGCAGTTCTTC
TRBV27	.	TRBJ1-1	.	CASSLIEGAEAFF	TGTGCCAGCAGTTTAATAGAGGGGGCTGAAGCTTTCTTT
TRBV9	TRBD1	TRBJ2-5	.	CASSVDGQGWETQYF	TGTGCCAGCAGCGTAGATGGACAGGGGTGGGAGACCCAGTACTTC
TRBV5-1	.	TRBJ2-2	.	CASSLAQGNTGELFF	TGCGCCAGCAGCTTGGCACAGGGGAACACCGGGGAGCTGTTTTTT
TRBV18	.	TRBJ2-3	few	CASSRDGSTDTQYF	TGTGCCAGCTCACGAGATGGTAGCACAGATACGCAGTATTTT
TRBV5-8	.	TRBJ2-6	.	CASSFTAGANVLTF	TGTGCCAGCAGCTTTACGGCTGGGGCCAACGTCCTGACTTTC
TRBV7-2	TRBD1	TRBJ1-2	few	CASNPDRQGDIYGYTF	TGTGCCAGCAACCCGGACCGGCAGGGGGACATCTATGGCTACACCTTC
TRBV3-1/TRBV3-2	.	TRBJ2-2	.	CASSQVAVSPGGELFF	TGTGCCAGCAGCCAAGTCGCAGTCTCACCGGGCGGGGAGCTGTTTTTT
TRBV6-5	TRBD1	TRBJ1-2	once	CATWRDRDGYTF	TGTGCCACTTGGAGGGACAGAGATGGCTACACCTTC
TRBV6-1	.	TRBJ1-3	.	CASSDTGSGNTIYF	TGTGCCAGCAGTGACACAGGGTCTGGAAACACCATATATTTT
TRBV3-1/TRBV3-2	TRBD2	TRBJ2-5	.	CASSQLAALKETQYF	TGTGCCAGCAGCCAACTAGCGGCCCTCAAAGAGACCCAGTACTTC
TRBV11-3	.	TRBJ2-1	.	CASSLEAQSYNEQFF	TGTGCCAGCAGCTTAGAAGCGCAATCCTACAATGAGCAGTTCTTC
TRBV21-1	.	TRBJ2-3	.	CASSKDGGVTQYF	TGTGCCAGCAGCAAAGACGGCGGGGTGACGCAGTATTTT
TRBV18	.	TRBJ2-3	.	CASSPRGAETDTQYF	TGTGCCAGCTCACCACGTGGAGCGGAGACAGATACGCAGTATTTT
TRBV10-3	TRBD2	TRBJ2-7	.	CAISVAGGGYEQYF	TGTGCCATCAGTGTAGCGGGGGGCGGCTACGAGCAGTACTTC
TRBV2	TRBD2	TRBJ2-5	.	CASTSYLAGGHQETQYF	TGTGCCAGTACGTCTTATCTAGCGGGAGGTCACCAAGAGACCCAGTACTTC
TRBV18	.	TRBJ2-2	.	CASSPPRAGDTGELFF	TGTGCCAGCTCACCACCGAGGGCAGGGGACACCGGGGAGCTGTTTTTT
TRBV6-2/TRBV6-3	TRBD2	TRBJ2-1	.	CASSTAGSGGRSLINEQFF	TGTGCCAGCAGTACGGCGGGTAGCGGGGGCCGATCTCTTATCAATGAGCAGTTCTTC
TRBV11-3	.	TRBJ1-1	.	CASSLFAGQIMNTEAFF	TGTGCCAGCAGCTTATTCGCCGGACAGATTATGAACACTGAAGCTTTCTTT
TRBV12-5	TRBD1	TRBJ1-1	few	CASGSTGAARAFF	TGTGCTAGTGGTTCAACAGGGGCGGCGCGAGCTTTCTTT
TRBV5-5	.	TRBJ1-5	few	CASSLTYRDQPQHF	TGTGCCAGCAGCTTAACCTACAGGGACCAGCCCCAGCATTTT
TRBV28	.	TRBJ2-2	.	CASSLSGEGELFF	TGTGCCAGCAGTTTATCAGGGGAGGGGGAGCTGTTTTTT
TRBV2	.	TRBJ1-1	.	CASRQGRMNTEAFF	TGTGCCAGCAGACAGGGCCGCATGAACACTGAAGCTTTCTTT